A selection of T cell receptor beta chains follows, all from one sample in a study of neoadjuvant anti-PD-1 for oral cavity cancer. Sequenced by immunoSEQ multiplex PCR; TCRdb stores in-frame clones only, minus some. The sample yields 73,000 or so clones, 70% to 90% seen once. The sequences come from PBMCs, collected after nivolumab (anti-PD-1) treatment. The receptors come from a person aged 40-85 years with oral cavity squamous cell carcinoma. CDR3s include the opening cysteine and the closing phenylalanine or tryptophan. D genes are given only for firm matches. For some rows the clone size is stated as once, few or many, or as a class when expanded; others skip it.

>NA|14|TRBJ1-1|TRBV30|NA
TGTGCCGGGTCGACGGCCGCCTGGAACACTGAAGCTTTCTTT
CAGSTAAWNTEAFF
>TRBD1|16|TRBJ2-7|TRBV27|few
TGTGCCAGCAGTTTTCAACCCGGGACAGGGGGCCACGAGCAGTACTTC
CASSFQPGTGGHEQYF
>NA|13|TRBJ1-1|TRBV14|NA
TGTGCCAGCAGCCAAGTAGTAGCCACTGAAGCTTTCTTT
CASSQVVATEAFF
>NA|13|TRBJ2-7|TRBV27|NA
TGTGCCAGCACTGTTGGGGTCGGAACAGTACAGTACTTC
CASTVGVGTVQYF
>TRBD2|16|TRBJ2-3|TRBV5-1|NA
TGCGCCAGCAGCTTGGTAGCGGGGATTAGCACAGATACGCAGTATTTT
CASSLVAGISTDTQYF
>TRBD1|17|TRBJ2-7|TRBV7-8|NA
TGTGCCAGCAGCGCACGACCCCGGGACAGATTTTACTACGAGCAGTACTTC
CASSARPRDRFYYEQYF
>NA|11|TRBJ2-7|TRBV4-1|NA
TGCGCCAGCAGCCAAGATGGGTGGCTGTACTTC
CASSQDGWLYF
>TRBD2|15|TRBJ2-1|TRBV4-1|NA
TGCGCCAGCAGCCAATCTCCTAGCGGCTACAATGAGCAGTTCTTC
CASSQSPSGYNEQFF
>NA|14|TRBJ2-1|TRBV4-2|few
TGTGCCAGCAGCCAAGAAGGGGCCTACAATGAGCAGTTCTTC
CASSQEGAYNEQFF
>NA|13|TRBJ2-7|TRBV15|NA
TGTGCCACCAGCTCCGAGGGCACCTACGAGCAGTACTTC
CATSSEGTYEQYF